Given below is one TCR beta chain in context. Its antigen is as yet unknown. CDR1 is ENHRY, CDR2 SYGVKD, per germline. Losses at the gene ends were 4 bases for V and 10 bases for J; bases not matched to a gene: 10. The CDR3 length is 14 residues. Generated by immunoSEQ multiplex PCR, the TCRdb table keeps only in-frame clones and is missing some. This sample yields about 10,000 clones, of which 60% to 80% are seen a single time; roughly 46% belongs to the top ten. This entry is derived from a study of OX40 agonist ivuxolimab in advanced cancers. The wider study: Enrolled patients in dose escalation had cancers that were hepatocellular carcinoma, melanoma, renal cell or head and neck cancer. The group had a mean age of about 60 years, ranged from about 23 to 79, and was 80% to 90% male.

General study findings and limits: What antigens the expanded peripheral T cells recognized was never established.

The source material was CD4+ or CD8+ T cells sorted from blood, sampled in a trial of the OX40 agonist ivuxolimab. The chain couples TRBV10-3 to TRBJ2-5; 9 bases match TRBD2. This receptor was obtained from an adult with an advanced solid tumor such as melanoma, head and neck, liver or kidney cancer. CDR3 sequence (DNA): TGTGCCATCAGTGGACTAGCGGCAGAAGGGGACCAGTACTTC. This encodes CAISGLAAEGDQYF.